The clone carrying this T cell receptor (beta chain) has only a few counts. The data were obtained in a study of T-cell memory formation after mild COVID-19. Germline assignment: CDR1 SGHTA and CDR2 FQGNSA. The CDR3 extends over 16 amino acids. V shed 5 bases and J 2 bases; nucleotides not matched to a gene: 7. Using its own MiXCR run on the 5' RACE reads, TCRdb lists one record per CDR3 protein. This sample has under 600,000 distinct CDR3 sequences, with roughly 21% found just once. Source material: PBMCs or a T cell subset sorted from them (not recorded which). The V gene is TRBV7-2, the J gene TRBJ1-5; TRBD1 matches 9 bases. This receptor was taken from an adult woman who had mild COVID-19 (a few samples of this study predate the infection). Cell type and time point are not known. The CDR3 region has the DNA TGTGCCAGCAGCCGGACAGGGGAACCAGGCAATCAGCCCCAGCATTTT. This sequence encodes CASSRTGEPGNQPQHF.